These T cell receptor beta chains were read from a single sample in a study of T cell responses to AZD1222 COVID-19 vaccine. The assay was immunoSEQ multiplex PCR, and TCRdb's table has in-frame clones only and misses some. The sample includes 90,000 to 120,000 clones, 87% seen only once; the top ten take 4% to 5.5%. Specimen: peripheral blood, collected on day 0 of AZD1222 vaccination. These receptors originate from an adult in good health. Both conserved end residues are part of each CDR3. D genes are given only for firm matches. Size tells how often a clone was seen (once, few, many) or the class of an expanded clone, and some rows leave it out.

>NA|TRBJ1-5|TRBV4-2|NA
TGTGCCAGCAGCGCGAGGGGCAACGGAGTTAATCAGCCCCAGCATTTT
CASSARGNGVNQPQHF
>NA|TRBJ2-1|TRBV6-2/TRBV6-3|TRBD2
TGTGCCAGCAGTTACGGTTCTAGCGGGTTTGACAATGAGCAGTTCTTC
CASSYGSSGFDNEQFF
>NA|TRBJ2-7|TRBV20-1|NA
TGCAGTGCTAGTGAGAGGGACCCGACCTACGAGCAGTACTTC
CSASERDPTYEQYF
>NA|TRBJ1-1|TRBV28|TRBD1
TGTGCCAGCAGAATGCCGGGACAGGGGTCTGAAGCTTTCTTT
CASRMPGQGSEAFF
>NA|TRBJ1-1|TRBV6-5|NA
TGTGCCAGCAGTTACCAGGGAGTTGAAGCTTTCTTT
CASSYQGVEAFF
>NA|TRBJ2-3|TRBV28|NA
TGTGCCAGCAGGACTACAACAGATACGCAGTATTTT
CASRTTTDTQYF
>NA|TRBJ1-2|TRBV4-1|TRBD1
TGCGCCAGCAGCCCAGGGGGCCCGAACTATGGCTACACCTTC
CASSPGGPNYGYTF
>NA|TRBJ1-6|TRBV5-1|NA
TGCGCCAGCAGCCCCTCGCGACAGGAACGGTCACCCCTCCACTTT
CASSPSRQERSPLHF
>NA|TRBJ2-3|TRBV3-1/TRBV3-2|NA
TGTGCCAGCAGCCAAGATTTGTGGGCGGTGGACACAGATACGCAGTATTTT
CASSQDLWAVDTDTQYF
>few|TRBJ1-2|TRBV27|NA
TGTGCCAGCAAGGCGGGGGAGGATGGCTACACCTTC
CASKAGEDGYTF
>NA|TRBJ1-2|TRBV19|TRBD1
TGTGCCAGTAGTCCCGGACAGGGAAGTGGCTACACCTTC
CASSPGQGSGYTF
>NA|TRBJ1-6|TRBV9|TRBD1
TGTGCCAGCAGCGTCGGAACAGGGGGCCACTCCTATAATTCACCCCTCCACTTT
CASSVGTGGHSYNSPLHF
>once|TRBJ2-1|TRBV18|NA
TGTGCCAGCTCACCAACGCAGGGGGGATACAATGAGCAGTTCTTC
CASSPTQGGYNEQFF
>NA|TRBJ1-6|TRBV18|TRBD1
TGTGCCAGCTCACCCGGACAGGGAGCGGTTTCACCCCTCCACTTT
CASSPGQGAVSPLHF
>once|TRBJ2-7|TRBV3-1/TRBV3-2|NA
TGTGCCAGCAGCCCAGGGGCCCTAGCCGGCGACGAGCAGTACTTC
CASSPGALAGDEQYF
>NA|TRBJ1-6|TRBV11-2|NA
TGTGCCAGCAGCTTAGATCCAGGGTGGAATTCACCCCTCCACTTT
CASSLDPGWNSPLHF
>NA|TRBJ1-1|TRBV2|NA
TGTGCCAGCAGTGAAGACAGAATGGACACTGAAGCTTTCTTT
CASSEDRMDTEAFF
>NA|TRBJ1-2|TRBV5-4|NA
TGTGCCAGCAGCTTGGACGGGGGGCGTGGGGCTGGCTACACCTTC
CASSLDGGRGAGYTF
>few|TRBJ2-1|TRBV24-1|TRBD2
TGTGCCACCAGTGATGGATCGAGCGGGAGGATTAGGGATGAGCAGTTCTTC
CATSDGSSGRIRDEQFF
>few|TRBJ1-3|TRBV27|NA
TGTGCCAGCAGCCCAGACCGATTCTCTGGAAACACCATATATTTT
CASSPDRFSGNTIYF
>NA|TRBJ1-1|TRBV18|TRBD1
TGTGCCAGCTCACCGGGGCAGGGGGCCCTCACTGAAGCTTTCTTT
CASSPGQGALTEAFF
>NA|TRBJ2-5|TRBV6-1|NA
TGTGCCAGCAGTGAAGTTGAGACCCAGTACTTC
CASSEVETQYF
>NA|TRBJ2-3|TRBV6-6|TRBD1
TGTGCGACGACAGGGGTTGTAGATACGCAGTATTTT
CATTGVVDTQYF
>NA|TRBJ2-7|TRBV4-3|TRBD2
TGCGCCAGCAGCCAAGAGAGGGGCTCGCGGGGGGGCCCCTACGAGCAGTACTTC
CASSQERGSRGGPYEQYF
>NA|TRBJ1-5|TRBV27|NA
TGTGCCAGCAGGGACGTGGGGGGCCTTAGCAATCAGCCCCAGCATTTT
CASRDVGGLSNQPQHF
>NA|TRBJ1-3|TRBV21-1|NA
TGTGCCAGCAGCAAACGGGAAAAGGACAGGGGATGGTTATTGGGAAACACCATATATTTT
CASSKREKDRGWLLGNTIYF
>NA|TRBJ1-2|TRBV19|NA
TGTGCCAGTAGTATTTACACGGGTACCTATGGCTACACCTTC
CASSIYTGTYGYTF